The 20 T cell receptor beta chains below were found in one sample sequenced in a study of molecular identifiers for immune sequencing clone quantification (dated by TCRdb to 2016 to 2018). The receptor library was made with PCR. TCRdb names Illumina HiSeq 4000 as the instrument used. In-frame beta chains were kept once TCRdb had trimmed the public reads at Q25 with fastp and called clones with MiXCR. Under each unique CDR3 protein, matching rows form one entry showing the most common genes and DNA. This sample lists about 640,000 distinct CDR3 sequences; nearly 20% were detected once. The ten biggest clones cover roughly 0.9% of the sample. Sequencing was performed on naive CD8+ T cells from blood, with Jurkat cell RNA spiked in. This specimen's cell subset or site label, interpreted: FACS-sorted CD8+CD4-CCR7+CD45RA+ naive T cells. These receptors were collected from a human donor in good health. Some libraries in this study had Jurkat cell RNA spiked in.

This clonotype occurred many times. V is TRBV7-2 and J is TRBJ2-7, with D unresolved. CDR1 is SGHTA, CDR2 FQGNSA, per germline. The CDR3 is made up of 14 amino acids. Trimming left V 1 base short and J 6 bases short, with 13 bases between. The CDR3 spells CASSLVTPASEQYF. The CDR3 DNA reads as TGTGCCAGCAGCTTAGTTACCCCAGCAAGCGAGCAGTACTTC.

Details on this clonotype: This CDR3 is missing its conserved last phenylalanine or tryptophan, likely due to a read error. No DNA is shown, since the ends of the CDR3 on it are uncertain; the CDR3 is the one TCRdb lists. This chain connects TRBV29-1 to TRBJ2-4. Germline values: CDR1 SQVTM, CDR2 ANQGSEA. The CDR3 is 13 residues long, ends included. The CDR3 loop reads CSVVALAKNIRYS.

This clonotype was counted ten times or more. The chain uses TRBV12-3 or TRBV12-4 and TRBJ2-3; possible D gene TRBD1, 6 bases. The CDR3 loop spans 14 amino acids. V gave up 5 bases and J gave up 1 base, with 10 bases separating them. The CDR3 DNA follows: TGTGCCAGCAGTACAGGGACCCGCACAGATACGCAGTATTTT. It is translated as CASSTGTRTDTQYF.

This clonotype was counted many times. The J gene is TRBJ2-5, the V gene TRBV27; 8 nucleotides align to TRBD1. Germline V gene data show CDR1 as MNHEY and CDR2 as SMNVEV (reference sequence). Trimming at V came to 3 bases and at J to 5 bases, leaving 8 bases not matched to a gene. This CDR3 is built from 15 residues. The CDR3 DNA follows: TGTGCCAGCAGTTTCCGCAGGGGGCGCCGTGAGACCCAGTACTTC. Translation: CASSFRRGRRETQYF.

V usage is TRBV2 and J usage is TRBJ2-1; TRBD2 aligns across 10 bases. CDR1 is SNHLY, CDR2 FYNNEI, per germline. The CDR3 is 14 residues long. The trim removed 4 bases at V and 9 bases at J, leaving 6 bases unmatched. CDR3 in DNA: TGTGCCAGCAGTGGGTTAGCGGGGGGCGGTGAGCAGTTCTTC. Amino acids: CASSGLAGGGEQFF.

This clonotype was picked up a small number of times. J is TRBJ2-7 and V is TRBV5-4; D is unclear. The V gene lost 0 bases and the J gene lost 3 bases, with 7 bases spanning the gap. Looked up from germline, CDR1 is SGHNT and CDR2 is YYREEE (reference sequence). The CDR3 extends over 13 amino acids. The CDR3 sequence: CASSLDQDYEQYF. The CDR3 bases are TGTGCCAGCAGCTTGGATCAGGACTACGAGCAGTACTTC.

Regarding this clonotype: The CDR3 does not close with the conserved phenylalanine or tryptophan, likely indicating a read error. The DNA is left out, because the CDR3 cannot be placed on it with certainty; the CDR3 is given as TCRdb lists it. The chain employs TRBV4-3 and TRBJ1-1; the table calls TRBD1, which could not be checked here. The CDR3 length is 14 residues, termini included. Per the germline V gene, CDR1 is LGHNA and CDR2 is YSLEER. The CDR3 is CASSQVQGAGEASL.

This clonotype was detected a few times. V usage is TRBV13 and J usage is TRBJ2-3, with TRBD2 matching over 7 bases. The trim removed 1 base at V and 6 bases at J, leaving 4 bases unmatched. The CDR3 totals 14 residues. The germline CDR1 and CDR2 sequences are PRHDT and FYEKMQ (reference sequence). The CDR3 sequence: CASSLEAGVDTQYF. The CDR3 nucleotides are TGTGCCAGCAGCTTAGAGGCGGGAGTCGATACGCAGTATTTT.

This clonotype has a count of ten or more. Written as DNA, the CDR3 is TGTGCCAGCGGGTACTTAGGGGGCCGGGAGACCCAGTACTTC. Its protein product is CASGYLGGRETQYF. This rearrangement joins TRBV6-2 or TRBV6-3 to TRBJ2-5, with TRBD1 matching 7 bases. Trimming took 8 bases from V and 5 from J; bases not matched to a gene: 11. The CDR3 extends over 14 amino acids. Germline loops: CDR1 MNHEY, CDR2 SVGEGT.

The table lists this clonotype with many counts. The chain links TRBV15 to TRBJ2-5, with TRBD2 as a possible D gene (6 bases). Trimming took off 0 bases at V and 4 bases at J, with 9 bases between the two ends. CDR3 length: 14 residues. Germline V gene sequence: CDR1 LNHNV, CDR2 YYDKDF (reference sequence). CDR3 nucleotide sequence: TGTGCCACCAGCAGAGATGGAGGGGTAGAGACCCAGTACTTC. It is translated as CATSRDGGVETQYF.

In this sample, this clonotype turned up a few times. Possible read error: a much larger clone is one base away. No conserved phenylalanine or tryptophan is present at the end of the CDR3, so a read error is the likely explanation. This chain joins TRBV7-2 and TRBJ2-7; TRBD2 matches 13 bases. The CDR3 length is 14 residues. Germline assignment: CDR1 SGHTA and CDR2 FQGNSA. V gave up 5 bases and J gave up 5 bases; unmatched junction bases: 3. Written as DNA, the CDR3 is TGTGCCAGCAGCCCAGGACTAGCGGGAGACGAGCAGTACTCC. Its protein is CASSPGLAGDEQYS.

The V gene is TRBV2, the J gene TRBJ2-1, with D unresolved. The CDR3 is 12 amino acids. V lost 5 bases, J lost 6 bases, and 8 bases lay in between. Germline V gives CDR1 SNHLY, CDR2 FYNNEI. The CDR3: CASSPMGNEQFF. The CDR3 DNA sequence: TGTGCCAGCAGTCCTATGGGCAATGAGCAGTTCTTC.

At least ten counts were recorded for this clonotype. This chain joins TRBV28 and TRBJ2-7, with 7 bases fitting TRBD1. In germline, CDR1 is MDHEN, CDR2 SYDVKM. V was pared by 6 bases and J by 0 bases, with 8 bases of the junction left unmatched. There are 15 residues in the CDR3. The DNA for the CDR3 is TGTGCCAGCAGCCTGGGGACAGTTTACTCCTACGAGCAGTACTTC. Amino acids: CASSLGTVYSYEQYF.

This clonotype showed up just a few times. A read error may produce the germline difference seen at one junction end. CDR3 sequence (DNA): TGTGCCACCGGACAGGGGGCTTATGAAGAACTGTTTTTT. Its protein is CATGQGAYEELFF. The chain recombines TRBV12-3 or TRBV12-4 with TRBJ1-4; 11 bases are a match to TRBD1. The CDR3 spans 13 residues.

This clonotype has a count of ten or more. The chain recombines TRBV20-1 with TRBJ2-7, with TRBD2 as a possible D gene (5 bases). V shed 0 bases and J shed 7 bases, with 13 bases lying between them. This CDR3 spans 13 amino acids. From germline, CDR1 is DFQATT and CDR2 SNEGSKA (reference sequence). CDR3 coding DNA: TGCAGTGCTAGAGAACCCTACTCGGGGGAGCAGTACTTC. Translated: CSAREPYSGEQYF.

This clonotype has a count of ten or more. The V call is TRBV7-9, the J call TRBJ2-4, with 14 positions matching TRBD2. The CDR3 is 17 residues long. Per germline, CDR1 SEHNR and CDR2 FQNEAQ (reference sequence). Unmatched junction bases numbered 12, after V lost 5 bases and J lost 9 bases. CDR3 loop: CASSLGLAGGLGSIQYF. CDR3 DNA: TGTGCCAGCAGCCTCGGACTAGCGGGGGGACTTGGCAGCATTCAGTACTTC.

This clonotype occurred many times. The rearrangement links TRBV28 to TRBJ2-2; 10 nucleotides match TRBD1. Per germline, CDR1 MDHEN and CDR2 SYDVKM. The CDR3 runs to 19 residues. Trimming took 6 bases from V and 6 from J; bases not matched to a gene: 19. In DNA form, the CDR3 reads TGTGCCAGCAGAAAGGGGTTGCACCGGGACAGGGGTAACGCCGGGGAGCTGTTTTTT. Encoded protein: CASRKGLHRDRGNAGELFF. Variable domain in full (rest from reference TRBV28 and TRBJ2-2): DVKVTQSSRYLVKRTGEKVFLECVQDMDHENMFWYRQDPGLGLRLIYFSYDVKMKEKGDIPEGYSVSREKKERFSLILESASTNQTSMYLCASRKGLHRDRGNAGELFFGEGSRLTVL.

This clonotype was picked up a small number of times. The chain has TRBV15 and TRBJ1-2; no firm D call. The CDR3 consists of 14 residues. The V and J ends lost 1 base and 8 bases respectively, with 14 bases between them. CDR1 and CDR2 from the germline V gene are LNHNV and YYDKDF (reference sequence). The CDR3 protein is CATSRARDVGGYTF. CDR3 nucleotides: TGTGCCACCAGCAGAGCCCGGGATGTAGGAGGCTACACCTTC. The full variable domain, in which reference TRBV15 and TRBJ1-2 provide the parts outside the CDR3, is DAMVIQNPRYQVTQFGKPVTLSCSQTLNHNVMYWYQQKSSQAPKLLFHYYDKDFNNEADTPDNFQSRRPNTSFCFLDIRSPGLGDTAMYLCATSRARDVGGYTFGSGTRLTVV.

This clonotype was picked up many times. The V call is TRBV4-3, the J call TRBJ2-3, with TRBD2 matching 11 bases. Trimming took 3 bases from V and 6 from J; bases not matched to a gene: 8. The CDR3 is made up of 16 amino acids. CDR1 and CDR2 from the germline V gene are LGHNA and YSLEER. The CDR3 spells CASSHPTSGESDTQYF. In nucleotides, the CDR3 is TGCGCCAGCAGCCACCCGACTAGCGGGGAGTCCGATACGCAGTATTTT.

This clonotype was observed a handful of times. The chain links TRBV27 to TRBJ2-6; D gene unclear. The germline CDR1 and CDR2 sequences are MNHEY and SMNVEV (reference sequence). V was shortened by 2 bases and J by 2 bases, with 13 bases between the two germline ends. There are 17 residues in the CDR3. CDR3 protein: CASSLRVVSPGANVLTF. CDR3 DNA: TGTGCCAGCAGTTTACGGGTGGTCTCTCCTGGGGCCAACGTCCTGACTTTC.